The 27 T cell receptor beta chains presented below share a single source sample, sequenced in a study of cytomegalovirus exposure and HLA in healthy donors. PCR primers comprised 60 Vbeta and 13 Jbeta primers. Repertoires were generated with immunoSEQ multiplex PCR, while TCRdb's copy carries only in-frame clones and drops some. Of some 150,000 clones listed, approximately 84% are singletons. The sample taken for sequencing was PBMCs. Receptors originate from a woman between 40 and 50 years old in good health and CMV-seronegative.

V and J are TRBV2 and TRBJ2-5; D possibly corresponds to TRBD2 (6 bases). The better agreement between TRBJ2-7 and the DNA end casts doubt on the J call. This CDR3 region has 15 residues. Germline V gene sequence: CDR1 SNHLY, CDR2 FYNNEI. CDR3 in DNA: TGTGCCAGCAGTGAATGGCGGGAAACCTCCTACGAGCAGTACTTC. Residues: CASSEWRETSYEQYF.

The rearrangement uses TRBV7-8 and TRBJ2-7; perhaps TRBD2 as D (6 bases). V was trimmed by 5 bases and J by 0 bases, leaving 14 bases between them. CDR3 length: 15 residues. From germline, CDR1 is SGHVS and CDR2 FQNEAQ. This CDR3 reads CASSASGSSSYEQYF. CDR3 nucleotide sequence: TGTGCCAGCAGCGCAAGCGGGTCGAGCTCCTACGAGCAGTACTTC.

The chain links TRBV6-5 to TRBJ2-2, with D maybe TRBD2 (5 bases). The V gene lost 8 bases and the J gene lost 7 bases, with 20 bases spanning the gap. Germline V lookup: CDR1 MNHEY, CDR2 SVGAGI. This CDR3 has 15 amino acids. This chain's CDR3 is CASLLEGERGGELFF. The CDR3 nucleotides are TGTGCCAGCCTGCTCGAGGGAGAACGGGGCGGGGAGCTGTTTTTT.

V gene TRBV4-3 combines with J gene TRBJ1-3; D is undetermined. Trimming cost V 1 base and J 2 bases, with 9 bases left between them. This CDR3 is 15 amino acids long. Germline CDR1 is LGHNA and CDR2 is YSLEER. The CDR3 DNA follows: TGCGCCAGCAGCCAAGTCGAAGCTACTGGAAACACCATATATTTT. Translated, it gives CASSQVEATGNTIYF.

The J gene is TRBJ1-1, the V gene TRBV4-3; D might be TRBD1 (5 bases). Trimming removed 3 bases at V and 2 bases at J, with 10 bases between. Germline V CDR1 and CDR2: LGHNA, YSLEER. The CDR3 is 14 amino acids. The CDR3 bases are TGCGCCAGCAGCCACCCGGGACTAAACACTGAAGCTTTCTTT. This gives the protein CASSHPGLNTEAFF.

The chain uses TRBV28 and TRBJ2-3; tentative D call: TRBD2 (6 bases). The V end was cut by 7 bases, the J end by 2 bases, with 13 bases between. In germline, CDR1 is MDHEN, CDR2 SYDVKM. CDR3 size: 14 residues. CDR3 DNA sequence: TGTGCCAGCACCCGGAGGGGACCCACAGATACGCAGTATTTT. Amino acids: CASTRRGPTDTQYF. The full variable domain, rest sourced from reference TRBV28 and TRBJ2-3, is DVKVTQSSRYLVKRTGEKVFLECVQDMDHENMFWYRQDPGLGLRLIYFSYDVKMKEKGDIPEGYSVSREKKERFSLILESASTNQTSMYLCASTRRGPTDTQYFGPGTRLTVL.

This chain joins TRBV5-5 and TRBJ1-3; TRBD1 might be the D (6 bases). The V end was cut by 2 bases, the J end by 4 bases, with 13 bases between. CDR1 is SGHKS and CDR2 is YYEKEE in the germline V gene (reference sequence). CDR3 length equals 15 residues. CDR3 sequence: CASSFDQGRGNTIYF. For the CDR3, the DNA is TGTGCCAGCAGCTTCGATCAGGGGCGGGGAAACACCATATATTTT.

V is TRBV30 and J is TRBJ1-1; D remains unclear. In germline, CDR1 is GTSNPN, CDR2 SVGIG (reference sequence). This CDR3 spans 12 amino acids. The V end was cut by 5 bases, the J end by 5 bases, with 12 bases between. CDR3 bases: TGTGCCTGGGGGCTCGGTGGAACTGAAGCTTTCTTT. Encoded protein: CAWGLGGTEAFF.

The chain couples TRBV7-2 to TRBJ2-7, with D maybe TRBD2 (6 bases). This CDR3 comprises 14 residues. Trimming left V 1 base short and J 6 bases short, with 13 bases between. Germline assignment: CDR1 SGHTA and CDR2 FQGNSA. CDR3 sequence (DNA): TGTGCCAGCAGCTTAGAACGTGCCGGGGGCGAGCAGTACTTC. Protein sequence: CASSLERAGGEQYF.

DNA of the CDR3: TGTGCCACCAGCAGAGACCCCACTAGCGGGAGAGGTGGGACCCAGTACTTC. This sequence encodes CATSRDPTSGRGGTQYF. The chain uses TRBV15 and TRBJ2-5; 11 nucleotides agree with TRBD2. Trimming cost V 0 bases and J 7 bases; bases outside gene matches: 10. The length of the CDR3 is 17 residues. CDR1 is LNHNV and CDR2 is YYDKDF in the germline V gene (reference sequence).

The chain is built from TRBV19 and TRBJ2-5, with 12 bases that match TRBD1. V lost 3 bases and J lost 11; bases outside the gene matches: 7. The V gene's germline CDR1 is LNHDA and CDR2 SQIVND (reference sequence). The CDR3 extends over 14 amino acids. For the CDR3, the DNA is TGTGCCAGTAGTATGGGACAGGGGGCGGGGGAGCAGTACTTC. Its protein is CASSMGQGAGEQYF.

The V call is TRBV18, the J call TRBJ2-7; D may be TRBD1 (5 bases). The length of the CDR3 is 14 residues. Germline lookup yields CDR1 KGHSH and CDR2 LQKENI. The V end was cut by 4 bases, the J end by 5 bases, with 15 bases between. DNA of the CDR3: TGTGCCAGCTCACAACAGGCGGTAGGGAACGAGCAGTACTTC. This encodes CASSQQAVGNEQYF.

The rearrangement links TRBV7-9 to TRBJ2-3; TRBD2 matches 10 bases. The germline gives CDR1 SEHNR, CDR2 FQNEAQ (reference sequence). V dropped 4 bases and J dropped 10; count of bases not matched to a gene: 23. The length of the CDR3 is 19 residues. CDR3 sequence: CASSSPLGLAGESLGPQYF. In DNA, the CDR3 is TGTGCCAGCAGCTCCCCTCTGGGGCTAGCGGGAGAATCCCTTGGGCCGCAGTATTTT.

The chain employs TRBV11-1 and TRBJ2-1; possible D gene TRBD1, 6 bases. Trimming took off 4 bases at V and 0 bases at J, with 22 bases between the two ends. Looked up from germline, CDR1 is SGHAT and CDR2 is FQDESV (reference sequence). This CDR3 comprises 19 residues. CDR3 region: CASSSSFGKDSPSYNEQFF. CDR3 sequence (DNA): TGTGCCAGCAGCTCGAGCTTCGGGAAGGACAGTCCCTCCTACAATGAGCAGTTCTTC.

The chain carries TRBV29-1 and TRBJ2-5; 13 bases agree with TRBD2. V dropped 6 bases and J dropped 2; count of bases not matched to a gene: 9. The CDR3 spans 16 residues. Germline V gives CDR1 SQVTM, CDR2 ANQGSEA. CDR3 sequence (DNA): TGCAGCGTGAGACTAGCGGGAGGAATATTACAAGAGACCCAGTACTTC. Protein sequence: CSVRLAGGILQETQYF. The full variable domain, in which reference TRBV29-1 and TRBJ2-5 provide the parts outside the CDR3, is SAVISQKPSRDICQRGTSLTIQCQVDSQVTMMFWYRQQPGQSLTLIATANQGSEATYESGFVIDKFPISRPNLTFSTLTVSNMSPEDSSIYLCSVRLAGGILQETQYFGPGTRLLVL.

This clone appeared a few times. The V call is TRBV28, the J call TRBJ2-7, with a possible D match to TRBD2 (6 bases). The CDR3 sequence is 15 residues long. CDR1 MDHEN and CDR2 SYDVKM come from the germline V gene. V was trimmed by 2 bases and J by 0 bases, leaving 11 bases between them. The CDR3: CASSLGTELSYEQYF. The DNA of the CDR3 is TGTGCCAGCAGTTTAGGGACTGAACTCTCCTACGAGCAGTACTTC. Full variable domain (missing parts from reference TRBV28 and TRBJ2-7): DVKVTQSSRYLVKRTGEKVFLECVQDMDHENMFWYRQDPGLGLRLIYFSYDVKMKEKGDIPEGYSVSREKKERFSLILESASTNQTSMYLCASSLGTELSYEQYFGPGTRLTVT.

V usage is TRBV28 and J usage is TRBJ2-7, with 7 bases that match TRBD1. Losses at the gene ends were 5 bases for V and 4 bases for J; bases not matched to a gene: 11. The CDR3 covers 15 residues. CDR1 and CDR2 from the germline V gene are MDHEN and SYDVKM. The CDR3 is CASSEVRGQRYEQYF. The CDR3 DNA is TGTGCCAGCAGTGAAGTCAGGGGACAGCGGTACGAGCAGTACTTC.

The rearrangement links TRBV5-1 to TRBJ2-3; D call uncertain. The CDR3 sequence is 15 residues long. From germline, CDR1 is SGHRS and CDR2 YFSETQ. V was shortened by 0 bases and J by 4 bases, with 12 bases between the two germline ends. The chain's CDR3 is CASSLGLPPSDTQYF. The CDR3 region has the DNA TGCGCCAGCAGCTTGGGACTCCCCCCCTCAGATACGCAGTATTTT.

The genes are TRBV13 and TRBJ2-1; 11 nucleotides agree with TRBD2. This CDR3 comprises 17 residues. Germline V gene lookup returns CDR1 PRHDT and CDR2 FYEKMQ (reference sequence). The V segment lost 5 bases and the J segment 1 base; nucleotides outside the gene matches: 7. The CDR3 here is CASSLRLAGWSYNEQFF. CDR3 sequence (DNA): TGTGCCAGCAGCCTTCGACTAGCGGGATGGTCCTACAATGAGCAGTTCTTC. The whole variable domain, remainder taken from reference TRBV13 and TRBJ2-1, is AAGVIQSPRHLIKEKRETATLKCYPIPRHDTVYWYQQGPGQDPQFLISFYEKMQSDKGSIPDRFSAQQFSDYHSELNMSSLELGDSALYFCASSLRLAGWSYNEQFFGPGTRLTVL.

The chain links TRBV6-5 to TRBJ2-1; 10 bases match TRBD1. The V gene end was trimmed by 5 bases and the J gene end by 2 bases; junction bases not matched to a gene: 3. CDR1 MNHEY and CDR2 SVGAGI come from the germline V gene. CDR3 length: 15 amino acids. The CDR3 region is CASSRQGAPYNEQFF. The CDR3 DNA follows: TGTGCCAGCAGTAGACAGGGGGCTCCCTACAATGAGCAGTTCTTC.

This chain links TRBV9 with TRBJ2-1; 10 bases align to TRBD2. The CDR3 contains 15 residues. With 0 bases clipped from V and 6 bases from J, the junction kept 3 bases outside the gene matches. Germline loops: CDR1 SGDLS, CDR2 YYNGEE. The CDR3 nucleotides are TGTGCCAGCAGCGTAGGTAGCGGGAGGTCCAATGAGCAGTTCTTC. It is translated as CASSVGSGRSNEQFF.

This chain connects TRBV7-9 to TRBJ2-1, with 9 bases lining up with TRBD2. The V and J ends lost 5 bases and 3 bases, in that order; junction bases with no gene match: 8. Germline lookup yields CDR1 SEHNR and CDR2 FQNEAQ (reference sequence). The CDR3 sequence is 16 residues long. The CDR3 loop is CASSHIQREDYNEQFF. The CDR3 DNA reads as TGTGCCAGCAGCCACATACAGCGGGAGGACTACAATGAGCAGTTCTTC.

This chain uses TRBV6-5 with TRBJ2-1; maybe TRBD1 (5 bases). CDR3 length equals 15 residues. Germline lookup yields CDR1 MNHEY and CDR2 SVGAGI. Trimming took off 6 bases at V and 0 bases at J, with 12 bases between the two ends. CDR3: CASSRTGSSYNEQFF. Here the CDR3 DNA reads TGTGCCAGCAGCCGAACAGGAAGCTCCTACAATGAGCAGTTCTTC.

The chain employs TRBV28 and TRBJ1-3; perhaps TRBD1 as D (6 bases). The CDR3 is 13 residues long. Germline CDR1 reads MDHEN; CDR2 reads SYDVKM. Trimming removed 6 bases from V and 9 bases from J, with 15 bases in between. The CDR3 spells CASSNSGEGTIYF. The CDR3 DNA reads as TGTGCCAGCAGCAACTCAGGGGAGGGCACCATATATTTT.

The chain employs TRBV5-1 and TRBJ2-5; TRBD1 matches at 7 bases. The J call may be incorrect, as the DNA end agrees better with TRBJ2-7. Germline CDR1 reads SGHRS; CDR2 reads YFSETQ. The CDR3 sequence is 14 residues long. This CDR3 reads CASSYGTDSYEQYF. DNA of the CDR3: TGCGCCAGCAGCTACGGGACAGACTCCTACGAGCAGTACTTC.

A word on this clone: Other DNA sequences in the same sample also yield this CDR3. The rearrangement links TRBV4-1 to TRBJ2-7, with 7 bases lining up with TRBD2. The V gene's germline CDR1 is MGHRA and CDR2 YSYEKL. The V segment lost 0 bases and the J segment 3 bases; nucleotides outside the gene matches: 8. The CDR3 is made up of 16 amino acids. CDR3 loop: CASSQDLAGLGYEQYF. CDR3 sequence (DNA): TGCGCCAGCAGCCAAGATTTAGCGGGTCTTGGCTACGAGCAGTACTTC.

The chain carries TRBV5-4 and TRBJ2-2; 7 nucleotides agree with TRBD2. This CDR3 has 17 residues. The germline gives CDR1 SGHNT, CDR2 YYREEE (reference sequence). V shed 4 bases and J 4 bases; nucleotides not matched to a gene: 13. The CDR3 DNA is TGTGCCAGCAGCCCTGACTTGGCGGGAGTTTCCACCGGGGAGCTGTTTTTT. Its translation is CASSPDLAGVSTGELFF.